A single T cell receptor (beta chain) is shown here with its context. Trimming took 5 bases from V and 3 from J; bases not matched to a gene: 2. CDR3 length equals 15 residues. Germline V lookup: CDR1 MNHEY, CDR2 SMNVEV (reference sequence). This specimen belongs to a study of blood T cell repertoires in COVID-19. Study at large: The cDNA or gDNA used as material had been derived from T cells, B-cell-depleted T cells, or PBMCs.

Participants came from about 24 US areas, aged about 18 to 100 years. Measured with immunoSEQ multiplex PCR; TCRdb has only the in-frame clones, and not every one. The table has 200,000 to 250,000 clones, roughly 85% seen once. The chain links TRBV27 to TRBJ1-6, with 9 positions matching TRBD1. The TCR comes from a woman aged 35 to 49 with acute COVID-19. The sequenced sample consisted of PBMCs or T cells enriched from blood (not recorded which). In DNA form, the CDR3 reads TGTGCCAGCAGTCCGACAGGGGGCTATAATTCACCCCTCCACTTT. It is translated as CASSPTGGYNSPLHF.